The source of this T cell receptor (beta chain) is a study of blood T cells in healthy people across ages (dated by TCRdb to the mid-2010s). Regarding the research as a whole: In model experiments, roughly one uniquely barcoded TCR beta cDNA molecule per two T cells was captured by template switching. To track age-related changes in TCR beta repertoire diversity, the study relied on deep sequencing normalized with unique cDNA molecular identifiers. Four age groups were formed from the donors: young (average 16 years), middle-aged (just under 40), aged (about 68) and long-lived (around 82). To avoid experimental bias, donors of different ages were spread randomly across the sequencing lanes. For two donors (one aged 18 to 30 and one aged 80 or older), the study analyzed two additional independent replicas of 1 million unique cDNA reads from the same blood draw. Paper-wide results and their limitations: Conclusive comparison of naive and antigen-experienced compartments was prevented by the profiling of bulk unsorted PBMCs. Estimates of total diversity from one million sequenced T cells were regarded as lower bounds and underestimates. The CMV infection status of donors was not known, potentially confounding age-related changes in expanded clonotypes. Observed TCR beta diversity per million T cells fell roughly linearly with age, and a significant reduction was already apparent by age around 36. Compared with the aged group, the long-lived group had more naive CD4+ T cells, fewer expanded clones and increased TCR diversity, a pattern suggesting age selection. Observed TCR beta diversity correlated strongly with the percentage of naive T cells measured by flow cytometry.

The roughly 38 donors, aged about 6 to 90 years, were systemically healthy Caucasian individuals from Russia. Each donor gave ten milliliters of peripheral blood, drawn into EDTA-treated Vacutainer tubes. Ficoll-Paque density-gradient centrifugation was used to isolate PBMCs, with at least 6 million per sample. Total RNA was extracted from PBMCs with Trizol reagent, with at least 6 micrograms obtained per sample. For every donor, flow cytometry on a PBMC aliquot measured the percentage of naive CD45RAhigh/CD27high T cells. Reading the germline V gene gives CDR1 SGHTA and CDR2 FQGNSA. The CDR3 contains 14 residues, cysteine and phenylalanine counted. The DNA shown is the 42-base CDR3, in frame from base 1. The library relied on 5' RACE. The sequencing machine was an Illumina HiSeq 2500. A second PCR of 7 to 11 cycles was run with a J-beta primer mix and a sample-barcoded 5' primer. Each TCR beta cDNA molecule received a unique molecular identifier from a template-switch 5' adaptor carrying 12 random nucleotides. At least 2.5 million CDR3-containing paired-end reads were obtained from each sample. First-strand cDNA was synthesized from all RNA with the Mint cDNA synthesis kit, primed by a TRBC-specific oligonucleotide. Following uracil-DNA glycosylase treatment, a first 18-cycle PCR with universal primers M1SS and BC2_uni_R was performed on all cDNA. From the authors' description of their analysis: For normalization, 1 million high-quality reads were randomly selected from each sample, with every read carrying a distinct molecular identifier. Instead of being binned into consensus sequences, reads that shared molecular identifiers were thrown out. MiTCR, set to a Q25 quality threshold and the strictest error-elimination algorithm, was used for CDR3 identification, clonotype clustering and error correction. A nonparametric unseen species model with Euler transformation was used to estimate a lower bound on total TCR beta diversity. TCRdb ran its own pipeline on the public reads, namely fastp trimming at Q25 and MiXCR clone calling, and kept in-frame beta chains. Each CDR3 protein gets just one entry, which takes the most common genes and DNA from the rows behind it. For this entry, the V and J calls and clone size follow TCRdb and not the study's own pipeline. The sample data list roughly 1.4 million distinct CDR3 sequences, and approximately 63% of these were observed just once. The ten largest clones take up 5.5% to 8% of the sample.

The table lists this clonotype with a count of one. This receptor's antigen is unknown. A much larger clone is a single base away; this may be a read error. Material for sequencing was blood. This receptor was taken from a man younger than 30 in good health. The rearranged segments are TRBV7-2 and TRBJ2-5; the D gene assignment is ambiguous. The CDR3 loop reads CVSSVGSPQETQYF. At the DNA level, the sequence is TGTGTCAGCAGTGTCGGGTCCCCACAAGAGACCCAGTACTTC.